A selection of T cell receptor beta chains follows, all from one sample in a study of OX40 agonist ivuxolimab in advanced cancers. Assay: immunoSEQ multiplex PCR; the TCRdb copy retains only in-frame clones and omits some. The sample contains fewer than 70,000 clones, under 95% of which appear only once. The sequenced sample was CD4+ or CD8+ T cells sorted from blood, obtained in a trial of the OX40 agonist ivuxolimab. The receptors stem from an adult with an advanced solid tumor such as melanoma, head and neck, liver or kidney cancer. CDR3s include the opening cysteine and the closing phenylalanine or tryptophan. D genes are given only for firm matches. Expanded clones are given a class, and other clones once, few, many or no size at all.

j_call v_call d_call clone_size cdr3_nt cdr3_aa
TRBJ2-7 TRBV7-2 TRBD2 once TGTGCCAGCAGCTTACAGGGGCTGGCGGGAGGGCAGGAGCAGTACTTC CASSLQGLAGGQEQYF
TRBJ2-7 TRBV11-2 TRBD1 . TGTGCCAGCAGCTTAGGCCAGGGGGCCTACGAGCAGTACTTC CASSLGQGAYEQYF
TRBJ1-5 TRBV28 . . TGTGCCAGCAGTTTCGTCGAGGGACACGGACCCAATAGCAATCAGCCCCAGCATTTT CASSFVEGHGPNSNQPQHF
TRBJ2-3 TRBV18 . . TGTGCCAGCTCACCTGGGGCGGACCGCACAGATACGCAGTATTTT CASSPGADRTDTQYF
TRBJ2-5 TRBV30 . once TGTGCCTGCCAAAGGGCATTCGGAGAGACCCAGTACTTC CACQRAFGETQYF
TRBJ2-5 TRBV18 . . TGTGCCAGCTCACCACCCTCTAGCAGGGAGACCCAGTACTTC CASSPPSSRETQYF
TRBJ2-1 TRBV5-8 . . TGTGCCAGCAGCTTTAATCCCAACTCCTACAATGAGCAGTTCTTC CASSFNPNSYNEQFF
TRBJ1-3 TRBV7-9 . . TGTGCCAGCACCACTGGCGGCAGCTCTGGAAACACCATATATTTT CASTTGGSSGNTIYF
TRBJ1-3 TRBV18 . . TGTGCCAGCTCCCCGGACATACCTGGAAACACCATATATTTT CASSPDIPGNTIYF
TRBJ2-7 TRBV9 . . TGTGCCAGCAGCGCCGACCAGGCCCCCTACGAGCAGTACTTC CASSADQAPYEQYF
TRBJ1-3 TRBV2 . once TGTGCCAGCAGTGAAGAGGCAGGGATAGGAAACACCATATATTTT CASSEEAGIGNTIYF
TRBJ2-2 TRBV7-2 TRBD1 . TGTGCCAGCAGCTCCGAGGGGGCGCGGGCCGGGGAGCTGTTTTTT CASSSEGARAGELFF
TRBJ1-2 TRBV28 . . TGTGCCAGCAGGCCCTCGGGAGCTAACTATGGCTACACCTTC CASRPSGANYGYTF
TRBJ2-5 TRBV19 . . TGTGCCAGTAGTATGGGGAAGGGCCCCCAAGAGACCCAGTACTTC CASSMGKGPQETQYF
TRBJ2-5 TRBV6-5 . . TGTGCCAGCCAACGAGGTGTCGAGGAGACCCAGTACTTC CASQRGVEETQYF
TRBJ2-3 TRBV15 TRBD1 . TGTGCCACCAGCAAGGACAGGCCAGATACGCAGTATTTT CATSKDRPDTQYF